Detailed here is one T cell receptor beta chain. Its antigen is not known. A roughly 200 ng quantity of DNA, roughly 29,000 T cell genomes, went into the sorted-subset replicate PCRs. Profiling relied on immunoSEQ multiplex PCR, and the TCRdb table lists in-frame clones only, not all of them. The profile shows a few hundred thousand clones, 74% of them singletons. V was shortened by 8 bases and J by 4 bases, with 12 bases between the two germline ends. Germline values: CDR1 MNHEY, CDR2 SMNVEV (reference sequence). The CDR3 loop spans 12 amino acids. This specimen belongs to a study of shared clonotypes between healthy human individuals. The study, taken as a whole, reports: Naive CD4 clonotypes were shared across a handful of donors at roughly 5%. Donor clonotype sharing was expected to depend on sequencing depth. Non-shared clonotypes had lower generation probabilities than those shared by all four donors.

The sequenced sample consisted of memory CD4+ T cells sorted from blood. The subset here: CD45RA-negative fraction. This sequence originates from a man aged 25 to 40 in good health. This chain uses TRBV27 with TRBJ2-7; D remains ambiguous. The CDR3 DNA is TGTGCCAGCGGAAGGACGGCATACGAGCAGTACTTC. Amino acids: CASGRTAYEQYF.